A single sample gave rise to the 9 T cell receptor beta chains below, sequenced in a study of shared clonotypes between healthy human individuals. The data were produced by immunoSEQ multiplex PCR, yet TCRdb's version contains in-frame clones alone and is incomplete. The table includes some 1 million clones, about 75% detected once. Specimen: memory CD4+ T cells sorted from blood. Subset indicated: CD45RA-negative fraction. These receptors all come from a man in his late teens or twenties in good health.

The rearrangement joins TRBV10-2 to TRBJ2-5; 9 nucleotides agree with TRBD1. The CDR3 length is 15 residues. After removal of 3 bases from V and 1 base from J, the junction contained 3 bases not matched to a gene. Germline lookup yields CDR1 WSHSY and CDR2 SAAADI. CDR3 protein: CASSERDRAQETQYF. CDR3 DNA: TGCGCCAGCAGTGAACGGGACAGGGCCCAAGAGACCCAGTACTTC.

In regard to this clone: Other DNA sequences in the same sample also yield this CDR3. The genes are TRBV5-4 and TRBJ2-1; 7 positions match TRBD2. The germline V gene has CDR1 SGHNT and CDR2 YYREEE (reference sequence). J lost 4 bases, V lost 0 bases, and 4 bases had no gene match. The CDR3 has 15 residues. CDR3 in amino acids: CASSLGLAGYNEQFF. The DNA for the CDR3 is TGTGCCAGCAGCTTGGGACTAGCTGGGTACAATGAGCAGTTCTTC.

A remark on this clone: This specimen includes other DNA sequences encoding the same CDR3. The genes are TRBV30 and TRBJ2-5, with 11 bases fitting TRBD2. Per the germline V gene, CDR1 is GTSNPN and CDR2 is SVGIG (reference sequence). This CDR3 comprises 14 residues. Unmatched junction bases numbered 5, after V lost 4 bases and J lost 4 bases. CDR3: CAWTPGLAGETQYF. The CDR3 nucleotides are TGTGCCTGGACCCCCGGACTAGCGGGAGAGACCCAGTACTTC. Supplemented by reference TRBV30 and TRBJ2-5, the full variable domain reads SQTIHQWPATLVQPVGSPLSLECTVEGTSNPNLYWYRQAAGRGLQLLFYSVGIGQISSEVPQNLSASRPQDRQFILSSKKLLLSDSGFYLCAWTPGLAGETQYFGPGTRLLVL.

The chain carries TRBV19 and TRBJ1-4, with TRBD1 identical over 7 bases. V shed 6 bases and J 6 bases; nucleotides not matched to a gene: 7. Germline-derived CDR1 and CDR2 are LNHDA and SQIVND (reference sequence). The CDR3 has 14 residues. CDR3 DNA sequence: TGTGCCAGTAGACCCGGAACAGGGGATGAAAAACTGTTTTTT. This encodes CASRPGTGDEKLFF.

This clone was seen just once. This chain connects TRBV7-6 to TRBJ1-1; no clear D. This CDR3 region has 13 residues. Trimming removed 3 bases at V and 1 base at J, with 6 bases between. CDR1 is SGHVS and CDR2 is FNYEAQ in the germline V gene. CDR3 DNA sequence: TGTGCCAGCAGCTTCGGGAAGAACACTGAAGCTTTCTTT. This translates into CASSFGKNTEAFF.

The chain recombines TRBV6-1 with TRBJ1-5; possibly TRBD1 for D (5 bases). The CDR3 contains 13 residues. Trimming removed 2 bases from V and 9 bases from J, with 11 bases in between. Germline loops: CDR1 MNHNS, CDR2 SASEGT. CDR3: CASSELDSWPQHF. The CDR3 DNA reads TGTGCCAGCAGTGAACTCGACAGCTGGCCCCAGCATTTT.

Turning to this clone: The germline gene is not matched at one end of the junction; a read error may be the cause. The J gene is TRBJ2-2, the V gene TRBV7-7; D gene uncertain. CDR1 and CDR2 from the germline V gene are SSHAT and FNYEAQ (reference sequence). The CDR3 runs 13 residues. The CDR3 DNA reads TGTGCTAGCAGCTTAGACCCCGGCGGGGAGCTGTTTTTT. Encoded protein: CASSLDPGGELFF. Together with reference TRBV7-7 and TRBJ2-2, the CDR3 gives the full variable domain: GAGVSQSPRYKVTKRGQDVTLRCDPISSHATLYWYQQALGQGPEFLTYFNYEAQPDKSGLPSDRFSAERPEGSISTLTIQRTEQRDSAMYRCASSLDPGGELFFGEGSRLTVL.

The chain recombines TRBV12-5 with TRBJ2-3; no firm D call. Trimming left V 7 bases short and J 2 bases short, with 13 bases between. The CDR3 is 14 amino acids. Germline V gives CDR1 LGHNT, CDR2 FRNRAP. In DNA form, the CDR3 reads TGTGCTAGTGCCCCAGGTCTAACCACAGATACGCAGTATTTT. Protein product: CASAPGLTTDTQYF.

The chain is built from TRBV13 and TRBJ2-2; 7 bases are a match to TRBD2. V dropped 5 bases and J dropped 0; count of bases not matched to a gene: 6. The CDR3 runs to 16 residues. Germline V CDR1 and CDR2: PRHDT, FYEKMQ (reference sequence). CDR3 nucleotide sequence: TGTGCCAGCAGCCTCCGGGCGGGGGCGAACACCGGGGAGCTGTTTTTT. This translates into CASSLRAGANTGELFF. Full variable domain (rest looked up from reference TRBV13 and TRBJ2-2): AAGVIQSPRHLIKEKRETATLKCYPIPRHDTVYWYQQGPGQDPQFLISFYEKMQSDKGSIPDRFSAQQFSDYHSELNMSSLELGDSALYFCASSLRAGANTGELFFGEGSRLTVL.